This paragraph covers one T cell receptor beta chain sequence. TCRdb recomputed calls from the 5' RACE reads with MiXCR, one row per CDR3 protein. The table includes about 570,000 distinct CDR3 sequences, around a tenth detected once. The data were obtained in a study of identical twins. Germline V gives CDR1 ENHRY, CDR2 SYGVKD. The junction had 9 bases not matched to a gene; V was cut back by 0 bases and J by 6 bases. The CDR3 has 18 residues. The data were also submitted as part of a second study, on yellow fever vaccine responses in identical twins.

This receptor was obtained from a woman younger than 35 in good health. This chain uses TRBV10-3 with TRBJ2-1; 12 nucleotides match TRBD1. Input material: PBMCs. CDR3 DNA sequence: TGTGCCATCAGTGAGTCTGGGGACAGGGGGCTTCAGTTCAATGAGCAGTTCTTC. Amino acids: CAISESGDRGLQFNEQFF.